The clone carrying this TCR beta chain occurred many times. These data belong to a study of human T cells and chemical hapten exposure. Per germline, CDR1 DFQATT and CDR2 SNEGSKA (reference sequence). Trimming removed 3 bases at V and 3 bases at J, with 12 bases between. The CDR3 extends over 14 amino acids. Time point described: patch test 1, 2 weeks after DPC sensitization. As to treatment: therapeutic diphenylcyclopropenone sensitization with weekly scalp DPC. In TCRdb, the RACE reads were re-called with MiXCR into one record per CDR3 protein. This table holds 350,000 or so distinct CDR3 sequences, approximately 6.9% found once.

The sequencing here drew on whole blood, taken in connection with sensitization to the hapten diphenylcyclopropenone (DPC). The chain employs TRBV20-1 and TRBJ1-5; D is perhaps TRBD1 (5 bases). The source of this sequence is a woman aged 18-29 years with alopecia areata. Some clones in this sample may be carry-over from other donors' samples. The CDR3 DNA is TGCAGTGCTAGCCATCTTGGGGCCAATCAGCCCCAGCATTTT. This gives the protein CSASHLGANQPQHF.